The clone carrying this TCR beta chain was detected many times. The antigen remains undetermined. The sample belongs to a study of CD8 T cells in ankylosing spondylitis. Findings of the study overall: Peripheral blood samples showed relatively rare disease-linked clones, and these clones were CD8+. Characteristic, it appeared, of ankylosing spondylitis blood was a TCR beta motif of about eight highly homologous variants. Before this, some motif variants had been reported in reactive arthritis synovial fluid and blood. Disease-linked clones were reportedly significantly enriched in matched ankylosing spondylitis synovial fluid.

Quantitative 5'-RACE was performed with molecular barcodes, and it yielded the TCR beta libraries. MiXCR was run by TCRdb on the 5' RACE reads, yielding one entry per CDR3 protein. This sample has hundreds of thousands of distinct CDR3 sequences, with about an eighth found just once. The CDR3 sequence is 15 residues long. The V gene's germline CDR1 is SGHDT and CDR2 YYEEEE. After removal of 2 bases from V and 5 bases from J, the junction contained 9 bases not matched to a gene. The rearrangement links TRBV5-6 to TRBJ1-2; 7 positions agree with TRBD1. Sequenced: blood, either unsorted or a sorted T cell fraction (not recorded which). This clonotype was sampled from a male donor with ankylosing spondylitis. CDR3 coding DNA: TGTGCCAGCAGCTTCTCCGGGACAGTTCAATATGGCTACACCTTC. It encodes CASSFSGTVQYGYTF.